The text below deals with one T cell receptor (beta chain). What it binds is unknown. Trimming removed 5 bases at V and 9 bases at J, with 17 bases between. Germline CDR1 is SEHNR and CDR2 is FQNEAQ (reference sequence). This CDR3 spans 14 amino acids. This sample was taken from a study of CD8 T cells in Susac syndrome. The multiple sclerosis control group was made up of treatment-naive patients with stable or active relapsing-remitting disease. After extraction with the RNeasy kit, roughly 0.5 to 1 ug of the RNA was reverse transcribed using random hexamers. By means of immunoSEQ multiplex PCR, TCR beta CDR3 spanning 54 Vbeta and 13 Jbeta underwent amplification. TCRdb re-derived calls from the immunoSEQ multiplex PCR reads in MiXCR, one entry per CDR3 protein. The sample holds 100,000 to 150,000 distinct CDR3 sequences, 75% to 90% seen once. General study points: It was acknowledged in the study that its TCR sequencing and HLA analysis involved a relatively small number of individuals.

The chain is built from TRBV7-9 and TRBJ2-1; D is unresolved. Material for sequencing was CD8+ T cells from PBMCs. This TCR was sampled from a human donor with multiple sclerosis. The CDR3 loop reads CASSSSFQMSEQFF. CDR3 sequence (DNA): TGTGCCAGCAGCAGCAGCTTCCAAATGAGTGAGCAGTTCTTC.